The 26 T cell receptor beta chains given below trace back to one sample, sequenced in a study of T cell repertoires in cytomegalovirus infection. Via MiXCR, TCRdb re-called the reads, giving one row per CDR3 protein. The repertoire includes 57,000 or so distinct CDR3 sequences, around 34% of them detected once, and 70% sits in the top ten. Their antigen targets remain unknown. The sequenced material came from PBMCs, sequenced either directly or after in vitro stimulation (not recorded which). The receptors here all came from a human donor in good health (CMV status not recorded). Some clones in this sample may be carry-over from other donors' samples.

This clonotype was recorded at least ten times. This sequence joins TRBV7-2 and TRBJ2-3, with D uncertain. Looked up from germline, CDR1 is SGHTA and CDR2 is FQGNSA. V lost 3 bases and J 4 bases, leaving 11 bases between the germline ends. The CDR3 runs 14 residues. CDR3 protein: CASSFSRRPDTQYF. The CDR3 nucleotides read TGTGCCAGCAGCTTTTCGCGTAGACCAGATACGCAGTATTTT.

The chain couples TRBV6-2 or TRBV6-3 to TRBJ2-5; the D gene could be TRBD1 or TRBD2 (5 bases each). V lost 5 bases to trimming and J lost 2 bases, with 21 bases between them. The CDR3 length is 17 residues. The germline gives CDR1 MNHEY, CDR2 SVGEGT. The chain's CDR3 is CASSPQPGRDPQETQYF. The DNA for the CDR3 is TGTGCCAGCAGTCCTCAGCCAGGTCGGGACCCACAAGAGACCCAGTACTTC.

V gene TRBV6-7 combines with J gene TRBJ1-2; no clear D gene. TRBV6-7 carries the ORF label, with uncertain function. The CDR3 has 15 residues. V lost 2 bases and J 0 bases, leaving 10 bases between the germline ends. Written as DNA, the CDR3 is TGTGCCAGCAGTTACCGCGTCAGGACTAACTATGGCTACACCTTC. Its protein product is CASSYRVRTNYGYTF.

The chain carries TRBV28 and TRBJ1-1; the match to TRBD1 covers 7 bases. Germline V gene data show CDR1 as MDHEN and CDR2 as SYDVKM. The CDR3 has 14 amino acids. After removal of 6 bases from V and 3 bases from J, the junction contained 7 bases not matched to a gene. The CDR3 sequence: CASRPSDRYTEAFF. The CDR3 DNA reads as TGTGCCAGCAGACCGTCGGACAGGTACACTGAAGCTTTCTTT.

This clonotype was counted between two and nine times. As DNA, the CDR3 is TGTGCCAGCAGCTTCGATCCGGGACTTCGCTACAATGAGCAGTTCTTC. Protein sequence: CASSFDPGLRYNEQFF. The chain links TRBV7-6 to TRBJ2-1; a possible D gene is TRBD2 (6 bases). The CDR3 has 16 residues. Germline CDR1 is SGHVS and CDR2 is FNYEAQ. The ends were cut back, 3 bases at V and 3 bases at J, with 15 bases in the middle.

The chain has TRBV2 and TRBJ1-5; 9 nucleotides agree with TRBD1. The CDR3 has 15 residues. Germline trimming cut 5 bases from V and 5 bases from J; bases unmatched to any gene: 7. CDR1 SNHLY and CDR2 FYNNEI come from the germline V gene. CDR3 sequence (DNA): TGTGCCAGCAGTATGGGACAGGGATCAGATCAGCCCCAGCATTTT. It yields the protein CASSMGQGSDQPQHF. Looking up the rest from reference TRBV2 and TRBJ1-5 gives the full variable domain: EPEVTQTPSHQVTQMGQEVILRCVPISNHLYFYWYRQILGQKVEFLVSFYNNEISEKSEIFDDQFSVERPDGSNFTLKIRSTKLEDSAMYFCASSMGQGSDQPQHFGDGTRLSIL.

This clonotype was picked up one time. CDR3 amino acids: CASSPQDEQFF. CDR3 bases: TGTGCCAGCAGCCCACAAGATGAGCAGTTCTTC. The chain joins TRBV7-9 to TRBJ2-1, with D unresolved. Trimming took 5 bases from V and 8 from J, leaving 7 bases between them. The CDR3 runs 11 residues. The germline gives CDR1 SEHNR, CDR2 FQNEAQ (reference sequence).

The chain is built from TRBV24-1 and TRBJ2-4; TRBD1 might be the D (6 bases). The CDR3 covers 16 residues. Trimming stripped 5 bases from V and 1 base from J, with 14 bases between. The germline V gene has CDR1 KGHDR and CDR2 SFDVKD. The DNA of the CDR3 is TGTGCCACCAGTGCAGTACAGAGGGGGGCCAAAAACATTCAGTACTTC. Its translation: CATSAVQRGAKNIQYF.

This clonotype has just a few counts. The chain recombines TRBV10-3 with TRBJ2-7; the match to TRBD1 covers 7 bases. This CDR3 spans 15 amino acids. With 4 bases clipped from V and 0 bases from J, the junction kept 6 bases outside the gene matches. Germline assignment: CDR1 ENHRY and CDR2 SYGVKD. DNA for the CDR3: TGTGCCATCAGTGGTACAGGGGCCAGCTCCTACGAGCAGTACTTC. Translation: CAISGTGASSYEQYF.

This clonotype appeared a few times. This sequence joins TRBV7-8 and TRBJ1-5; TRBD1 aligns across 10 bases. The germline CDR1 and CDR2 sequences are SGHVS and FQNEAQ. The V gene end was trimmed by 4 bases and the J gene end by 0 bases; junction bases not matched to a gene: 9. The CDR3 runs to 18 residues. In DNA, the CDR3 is TGTGCCAGCAGCTCCTCCGGGACAGGGGATTATAGCAATCAGCCCCAGCATTTT. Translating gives CASSSSGTGDYSNQPQHF.

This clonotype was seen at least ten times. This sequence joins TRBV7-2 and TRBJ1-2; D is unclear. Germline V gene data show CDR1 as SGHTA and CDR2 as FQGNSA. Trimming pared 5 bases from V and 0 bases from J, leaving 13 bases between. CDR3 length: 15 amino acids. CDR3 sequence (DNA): TGTGCCAGCAGCGCACAGAAGTTAGCTAACTATGGCTACACCTTC. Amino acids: CASSAQKLANYGYTF.

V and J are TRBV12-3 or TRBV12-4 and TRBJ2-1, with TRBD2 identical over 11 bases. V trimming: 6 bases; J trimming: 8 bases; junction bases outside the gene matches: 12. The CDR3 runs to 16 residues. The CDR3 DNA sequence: TGTGCCAGCAGCAAATGGGCTAGCGGGGGGTTGGATGAGCAGTTCTTC. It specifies CASSKWASGGLDEQFF.

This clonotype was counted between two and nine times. The CDR3 DNA reads as TGCGCCAGCAGCCAAGAGCACAGGAACAATCAGCCCCAGCATTTT. Translation: CASSQEHRNNQPQHF. The rearrangement joins TRBV4-1 to TRBJ1-5; D is possibly TRBD1 (5 bases). Germline CDR1 MGHRA, CDR2 YSYEKL. The V end was cut by 0 bases, the J end by 3 bases, with 9 bases between. This CDR3 is built from 15 residues.

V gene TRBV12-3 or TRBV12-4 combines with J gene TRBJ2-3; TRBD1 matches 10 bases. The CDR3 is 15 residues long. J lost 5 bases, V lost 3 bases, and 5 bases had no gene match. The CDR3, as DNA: TGTGCCAGCAGTTTCGGGACAGGGGTTGGAGATACGCAGTATTTT. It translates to CASSFGTGVGDTQYF.

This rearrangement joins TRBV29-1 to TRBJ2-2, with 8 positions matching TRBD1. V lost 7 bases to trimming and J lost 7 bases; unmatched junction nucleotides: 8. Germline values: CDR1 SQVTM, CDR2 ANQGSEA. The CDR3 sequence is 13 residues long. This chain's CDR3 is CSARQGMVGELFF. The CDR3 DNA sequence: TGCAGCGCTCGACAGGGGATGGTCGGGGAGCTGTTTTTT.

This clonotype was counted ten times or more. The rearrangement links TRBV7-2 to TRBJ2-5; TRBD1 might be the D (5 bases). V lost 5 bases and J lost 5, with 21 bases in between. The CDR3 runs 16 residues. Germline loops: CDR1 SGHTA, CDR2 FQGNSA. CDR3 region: CASSHPGRSPGETQYF. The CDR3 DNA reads TGTGCCAGCAGCCACCCTGGCCGGTCGCCAGGGGAGACCCAGTACTTC.

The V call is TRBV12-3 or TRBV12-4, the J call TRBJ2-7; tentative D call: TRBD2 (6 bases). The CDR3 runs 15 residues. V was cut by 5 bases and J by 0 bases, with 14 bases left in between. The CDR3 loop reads CASSGGLGNSYEQYF. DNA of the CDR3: TGTGCCAGCAGTGGGGGACTGGGTAACTCCTACGAGCAGTACTTC.

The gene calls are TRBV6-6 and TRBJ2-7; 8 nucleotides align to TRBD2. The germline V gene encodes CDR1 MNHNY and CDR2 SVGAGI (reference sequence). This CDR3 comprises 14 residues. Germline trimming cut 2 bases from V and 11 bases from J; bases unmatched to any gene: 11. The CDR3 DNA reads TGTGCCAGCAGTTACGTACTAGCGGTTCGGGAGGAGTACTTC. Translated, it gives CASSYVLAVREEYF.

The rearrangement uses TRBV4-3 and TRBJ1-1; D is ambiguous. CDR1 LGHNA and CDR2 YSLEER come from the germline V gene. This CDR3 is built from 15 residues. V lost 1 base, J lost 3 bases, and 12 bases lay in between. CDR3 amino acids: CASSQGAAWDTEAFF. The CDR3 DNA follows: TGCGCCAGCAGCCAAGGGGCCGCTTGGGACACTGAAGCTTTCTTT.

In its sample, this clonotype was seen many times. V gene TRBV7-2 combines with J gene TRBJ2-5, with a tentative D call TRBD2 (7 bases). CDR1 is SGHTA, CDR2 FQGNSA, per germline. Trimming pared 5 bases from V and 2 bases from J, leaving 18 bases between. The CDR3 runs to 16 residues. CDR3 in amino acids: CASSRGAGRKQETQYF. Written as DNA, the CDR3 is TGTGCCAGCAGCCGGGGGGCAGGCCGAAAGCAAGAGACCCAGTACTTC.

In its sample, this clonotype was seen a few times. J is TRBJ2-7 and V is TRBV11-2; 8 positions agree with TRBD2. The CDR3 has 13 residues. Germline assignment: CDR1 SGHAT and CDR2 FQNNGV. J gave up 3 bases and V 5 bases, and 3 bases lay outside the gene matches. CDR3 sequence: CASSPGTSYEQYF. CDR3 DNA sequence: TGTGCCAGCAGCCCCGGGACTAGCTACGAGCAGTACTTC.

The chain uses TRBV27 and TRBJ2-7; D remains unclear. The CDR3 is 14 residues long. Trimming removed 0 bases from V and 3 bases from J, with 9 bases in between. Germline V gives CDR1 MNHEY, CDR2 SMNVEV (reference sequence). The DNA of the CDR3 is TGTGCCAGCAGTTTATCCCATGTGGGCTACGAGCAGTACTTC. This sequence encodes CASSLSHVGYEQYF.

Here the CDR3 reads CASRGAREQFF. As DNA, the CDR3 is TGTGCCAGCAGGGGGGCTCGGGAGCAGTTCTTC. V and J are TRBV6-1 and TRBJ2-1; weak D call: TRBD1 (6 bases). Germline V gives CDR1 MNHNS, CDR2 SASEGT. The CDR3 spans 11 residues. Trimming removed 6 bases from V and 10 bases from J, with 10 bases in between.

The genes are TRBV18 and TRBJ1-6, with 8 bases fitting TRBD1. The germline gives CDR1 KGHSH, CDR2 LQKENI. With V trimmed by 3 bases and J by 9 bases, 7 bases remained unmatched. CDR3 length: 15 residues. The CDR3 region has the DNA TGTGCCAGCTCACCCGGGACAGGTATGGGTTCACCCCTCCACTTT. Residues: CASSPGTGMGSPLHF.

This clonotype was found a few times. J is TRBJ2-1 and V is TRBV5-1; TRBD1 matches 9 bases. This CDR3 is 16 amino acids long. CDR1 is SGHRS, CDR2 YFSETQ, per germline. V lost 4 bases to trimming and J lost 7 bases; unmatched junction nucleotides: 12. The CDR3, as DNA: TGCGCCAGCAGCGTAACCGGGACAGGGTCTGGGAATGAGCAGTTCTTC. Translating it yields CASSVTGTGSGNEQFF.

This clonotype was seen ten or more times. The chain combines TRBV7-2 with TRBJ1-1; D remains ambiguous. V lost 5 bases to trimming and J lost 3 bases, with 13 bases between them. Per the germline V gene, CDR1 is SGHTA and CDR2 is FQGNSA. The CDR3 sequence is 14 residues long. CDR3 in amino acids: CASSPYGRDTEAFF. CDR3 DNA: TGTGCCAGCAGCCCCTATGGTCGGGACACTGAAGCTTTCTTT.